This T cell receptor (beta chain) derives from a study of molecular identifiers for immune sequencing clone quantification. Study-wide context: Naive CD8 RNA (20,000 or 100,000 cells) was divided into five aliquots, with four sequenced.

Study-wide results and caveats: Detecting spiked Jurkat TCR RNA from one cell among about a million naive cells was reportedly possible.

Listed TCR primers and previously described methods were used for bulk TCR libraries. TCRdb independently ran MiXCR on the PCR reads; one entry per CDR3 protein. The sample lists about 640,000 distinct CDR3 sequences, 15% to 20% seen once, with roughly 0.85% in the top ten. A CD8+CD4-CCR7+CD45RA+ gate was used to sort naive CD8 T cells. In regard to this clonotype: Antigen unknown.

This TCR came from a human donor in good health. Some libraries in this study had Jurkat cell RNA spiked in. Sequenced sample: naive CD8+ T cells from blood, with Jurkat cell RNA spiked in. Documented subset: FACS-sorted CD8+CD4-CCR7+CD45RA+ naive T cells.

The CDR3 DNA is TGTGCCAGCAGCGGGGGGTTCGGGGCTTACATCAACGAGCAGTACTTC. This encodes CASSGGFGAYINEQYF. The chain couples TRBV11-2 to TRBJ2-7; weak D call: TRBD2 (6 bases). Trimming removed 5 bases from V and 5 bases from J, with 22 bases in between. The length of the CDR3 is 16 residues. The germline CDR1 and CDR2 sequences are SGHAT and FQNNGV.